This TCR beta chain was sequenced in a study of cytomegalovirus exposure and HLA in healthy donors. Study results and caveats: The authors judged a highly shared variant cluster likely a sequencing artifact. Several of the most significant clusters appeared linked to common viral pathogens, based on a later analysis.

Concerning this clone: Its antigen is undetermined.

The ends were cut back, 6 bases at V and 8 bases at J, with 13 bases in the middle. Germline loops: CDR1 MNHNS, CDR2 SASEGT. CDR3 length equals 13 residues. PCR amplification relied on 60 Vbeta primers (plus 13 Jbeta primers). TCRdb keeps only in-frame clones here, not all; method: immunoSEQ multiplex PCR. This sample has under 200,000 clones; 70% to 80% occur once, and the top ten carry about 2%. The sequence came from a woman between 50 and 59 years old in good health and CMV-seronegative. V is TRBV6-1 and J is TRBJ1-4; maybe TRBD1 (5 bases). What was sequenced was PBMCs. The CDR3 spells CASRAGPGEKLFF. In DNA form, the CDR3 reads TGTGCCAGCAGGGCGGGACCTGGGGAAAAACTGTTTTTT.